Presented here are 14 T cell receptor beta chains from one specimen sequenced in a study of blood T cell repertoires in COVID-19 (dated by TCRdb to 2019 to 2021). The library was made by the immunoSEQ multiplex PCR assay. TCRdb stores this immuneACCESS table with in-frame sequences only. Part of the clones is absent; in the studies checked, under half of the shortfall reflects unresolved V genes, and no reason is known for the rest. The sample profile shows 40,000 or so clones; roughly 85% of them were found once. The ten largest clones capture less than 15% of the sample. Material for sequencing was peripheral blood. These receptor sequences come from a woman in her sixties or seventies in a cohort sampled during active COVID-19.

The rearrangement joins TRBV5-4 to TRBJ1-3; D ambiguous. The CDR3 is 14 residues long. Germline lookup yields CDR1 SGHNT and CDR2 YYREEE (reference sequence). The V end was cut by 4 bases, the J end by 4 bases, with 12 bases between. The CDR3 loop reads CASSRRERGNTIYF. DNA for the CDR3: TGTGCCAGCAGCCGGAGAGAAAGAGGAAACACCATATATTTT.

The chain employs TRBV6-5 and TRBJ2-7; D may be TRBD2 (6 bases). Germline assignment: CDR1 MNHEY and CDR2 SVGAGI. With 4 bases removed from V and 3 bases from J, the gap between germline ends came to 19 bases. The CDR3 spans 16 residues. CDR3 region: CASSSGKGGRNYEQYF. The DNA of the CDR3 is TGTGCCAGCAGTTCAGGGAAGGGAGGAAGAAACTACGAGCAGTACTTC.

CDR3 residues: CASSVGGSPSMVGELFF. The CDR3 coding sequence is TGTGCCAGCAGTGTCGGCGGGAGTCCGTCTATGGTGGGGGAGCTGTTTTTT. This sequence joins TRBV6-1 and TRBJ2-2, with 7 bases fitting TRBD2. Germline CDR1 MNHNS, CDR2 SASEGT. With 4 bases clipped from V and 8 bases from J, the junction kept 16 bases outside the gene matches. The CDR3 is 17 amino acids.

The rearrangement links TRBV10-2 to TRBJ2-1; 11 bases align to TRBD1. The V segment lost 5 bases and the J segment 0 bases; nucleotides outside the gene matches: 6. There are 17 residues in the CDR3. Germline-derived CDR1 and CDR2 are WSHSY and SAAADI. CDR3 nucleotides: TGCGCCAGCAGTTCGCGGGACAGGGGGTTCTCCTACAATGAGCAGTTCTTC. Translating it yields CASSSRDRGFSYNEQFF.

The chain carries TRBV5-1 and TRBJ2-5, with 8 bases fitting TRBD2. Germline loops: CDR1 SGHRS, CDR2 YFSETQ. The V gene end was trimmed by 7 bases and the J gene end by 5 bases; junction bases not matched to a gene: 4. The length of the CDR3 is 12 residues. For the CDR3, the DNA is TGCGCCAGCGGGACGGGAGGGGAGACCCAGTACTTC. Its translation: CASGTGGETQYF.

V gene TRBV21-1 combines with J gene TRBJ2-7; the DNA was not used to check the table's D call, TRBD2. TRBV21-1 is given as a pseudogene. The CDR3 extends over 17 amino acids. The CDR3 bases are TGTGCCAGCAGCAATGCTCATAGTCGGGGTCTCGATTACGAGCAGTACTTC. Translation: CASSNAHSRGLDYEQYF.

By sample fraction, this clone is medium-sized. The chain employs TRBV2 and TRBJ2-3, with 8 bases matching TRBD2. Germline V CDR1 and CDR2: SNHLY, FYNNEI. The trim removed 5 bases at V and 4 bases at J, leaving 8 bases unmatched. The CDR3 has 15 amino acids. CDR3 in DNA: TGTGCCAGCAGTAACAGCGGGAGTGTGGCAGATACGCAGTATTTT. Amino acids: CASSNSGSVADTQYF.

The chain carries TRBV7-2 and TRBJ1-5, with D possibly being TRBD1 (5 bases). V was clipped by 6 bases and J by 2 bases, with 14 bases between them. The CDR3 contains 15 residues. Per the germline V gene, CDR1 is SGHTA and CDR2 is FQGNSA. The CDR3 here is CASSPRWGGNQPQHF. The CDR3 DNA reads as TGTGCCAGCAGTCCCCGTTGGGGGGGCAATCAGCCCCAGCATTTT.

The V gene is TRBV9, the J gene TRBJ2-1, with 11 bases fitting TRBD2. CDR3 length equals 19 residues. Trimming took 0 bases from V and 8 from J; bases not matched to a gene: 16. Germline CDR1 SGDLS, CDR2 YYNGEE. DNA for the CDR3: TGTGCCAGCAGCGTAGATCTGGGTATGGTTAGCGGGAGGGCCGATGAGCAGTTCTTC. This translates into CASSVDLGMVSGRADEQFF. Complete variable domain (other parts from reference TRBV9 and TRBJ2-1): DSGVTQTPKHLITATGQRVTLRCSPRSGDLSVYWYQQSLDQGLQFLIQYYNGEERAKGNILERFSAQQFPDLHSELNLSSLELGDSALYFCASSVDLGMVSGRADEQFFGPGTRLTVL.

CDR3 sequence (DNA): TGTGCCAGCAGCGCTAATAGACTAGCGGGAAGGGGTACCGGGGAGCTGTTTTTT. It is translated as CASSANRLAGRGTGELFF. V and J are TRBV2 and TRBJ2-2; 11 positions agree with TRBD2. Looked up from germline, CDR1 is SNHLY and CDR2 is FYNNEI. Trimming took 6 bases from V and 5 from J; bases not matched to a gene: 14. The CDR3 loop spans 18 amino acids.

The chain is built from TRBV24-1 and TRBJ1-2; maybe TRBD1 (5 bases). Trimming removed 4 bases at V and 6 bases at J, with 17 bases between. The CDR3 has 15 amino acids. Germline V gene data show CDR1 as KGHDR and CDR2 as SFDVKD. The CDR3 reads CATSDAAGPTNGYTF. For the CDR3, the DNA is TGTGCCACCAGTGACGCCGCGGGACCTACGAATGGCTACACCTTC.

The chain employs TRBV10-1 and TRBJ2-1; the match to TRBD2 covers 7 bases. CDR1 is WNHNN and CDR2 is SYGVQD in the germline V gene (reference sequence). This CDR3 spans 19 amino acids. V lost 5 bases and J lost 4; bases outside the gene matches: 20. Here the CDR3 DNA reads TGCGCCAGCAGTTTCGAACTAGAGCGGGGACCTTCTCGGTACAATGAGCAGTTCTTC. Translating gives CASSFELERGPSRYNEQFF.

The gene calls are TRBV28 and TRBJ1-2; D is perhaps TRBD1 (5 bases). CDR1 and CDR2 from the germline V gene are MDHEN and SYDVKM. CDR3 length: 12 residues. Trimming pared 6 bases from V and 2 bases from J, leaving 7 bases between. The CDR3 loop is CASRQVNYGYTF. DNA for the CDR3: TGTGCCAGCAGACAGGTCAACTATGGCTACACCTTC.

The genes are TRBV3-1 (or the pseudogene TRBV3-2) and TRBJ1-5; maybe TRBD1 (5 bases). Germline CDR1 is LGHDT and CDR2 is YNNKEL (reference sequence). Trimming removed 1 base from V and 4 bases from J, with 11 bases in between. This CDR3 is 15 amino acids long. CDR3 protein: CASSQGGVGNQPQHF. The CDR3 bases are TGTGCCAGCAGCCAAGGGGGGGTCGGGAATCAGCCCCAGCATTTT.